This T cell receptor (beta chain) was retrieved from a study of cytomegalovirus exposure and HLA in healthy donors. CDR1 MNHEY and CDR2 SMNVEV come from the germline V gene (reference sequence). The CDR3 has 15 amino acids. PCR involved 60 Vbeta and 13 Jbeta primers. TCRdb's copy holds only in-frame clones and misses some; the assay was immunoSEQ multiplex PCR. This table holds around 130,000 clones, about 80% found once. This clonotype was obtained from a woman between 45 and 65 years old in good health and CMV-seronegative. Sequenced: PBMCs. The J gene is TRBJ2-5, the V gene TRBV27; 7 nucleotides align to TRBD2. The J call may be faulty, since TRBJ2-7 better matches the DNA end. CDR3 nucleotide sequence: TGTGCCAGCAGCCGCGCTAGCGGAGCCGCCTACGAGCAGTACTTC. It yields the protein CASSRASGAAYEQYF.